The 12 T cell receptor beta chains in this list originate from one sample, sequenced in a study of T cell repertoires in cytomegalovirus infection. A single record per CDR3 protein comes from TCRdb applying MiXCR to the reads. In the table there are about 700,000 distinct CDR3 sequences, roughly 30% of which are singletons. These receptors' antigens are unknown. This material consisted of cultured PBMCs, taken from culture after CMV antigen stimulation. Receptors were obtained from a human donor in good health (CMV status not recorded). Some clones in this sample may be carry-over from other donors' samples.

The sample holds a few counts of this clonotype. This chain joins TRBV11-2 and TRBJ2-2; 9 nucleotides match TRBD2. The germline CDR1 and CDR2 sequences are SGHAT and FQNNGV. J gave up 9 bases and V 4 bases, and 15 bases lay outside the gene matches. This CDR3 comprises 17 residues. CDR3 sequence reads: CASSSMVVAGVLRELFF. Written as DNA, the CDR3 is TGTGCCAGCAGCTCGATGGTGGTAGCGGGAGTACTAAGGGAGCTGTTTTTT.

The rearrangement uses TRBV7-2 and TRBJ2-6; D remains unclear. Germline V lookup: CDR1 SGHTA, CDR2 FQGNSA. V was pared by 5 bases and J by 2 bases, with 7 bases between. The CDR3 consists of 14 residues. The CDR3, as DNA: TGTGCCAGCAGCGGCCTACCTGGGGCCAACGTCCTGACTTTC. Translation: CASSGLPGANVLTF.

This clonotype came up a few times. The V gene is TRBV12-3 or TRBV12-4, the J gene TRBJ2-3, with a tentative D call TRBD2 (5 bases). The ends were cut back, 6 bases at V and 1 base at J, with 11 bases in the middle. CDR3 length: 14 residues. CDR3 bases: TGTGCCAGCAGGGATGCGAGGGGCACAGATACGCAGTATTTT. This sequence encodes CASRDARGTDTQYF.

In its sample, this clonotype was seen a few times. The chain recombines TRBV5-4 with TRBJ2-3; 7 bases are a match to TRBD1. CDR3 length equals 16 residues. From germline, CDR1 is SGHNT and CDR2 YYREEE (reference sequence). V was clipped by 4 bases and J by 4 bases; unmatched bases: 12. CDR3 nucleotides: TGTGCCAGCAGCCTCCTAGCAGATCAGGGGGCAGATACGCAGTATTTT. Amino acids: CASSLLADQGADTQYF.

This clonotype was detected only a few times. V gene TRBV12-3 or TRBV12-4 combines with J gene TRBJ2-7; the D gene is possibly TRBD2 (6 bases). This CDR3 has 16 residues. Trimming pared 0 bases from V and 3 bases from J, leaving 15 bases between. CDR3 loop: CASSLAGGSQIYEQYF. CDR3 DNA sequence: TGTGCCAGCAGTTTAGCCGGGGGATCCCAGATCTACGAGCAGTACTTC.

This chain links TRBV12-3 or TRBV12-4 with TRBJ2-7; D is perhaps TRBD1 (6 bases). V lost 8 bases to trimming and J lost 6 bases, with 11 bases between them. CDR3 size: 11 residues. CDR3 coding DNA: TGTGCCAGCTCACAGGGTAGCGAGCAGTACTTC. This translates into CASSQGSEQYF.

This clonotype showed up just a few times. The chain employs TRBV20-1 and TRBJ2-1, with TRBD2 as a possible D gene (6 bases). This CDR3 contains 14 residues. With 0 bases removed from V and 8 bases from J, the gap between germline ends came to 14 bases. The germline V gene encodes CDR1 DFQATT and CDR2 SNEGSKA (reference sequence). The CDR3 loop reads CSARDALAGDEQFF. The DNA for the CDR3 is TGCAGTGCTAGAGATGCACTAGCTGGGGATGAGCAGTTCTTC.

The V call is TRBV12-3 or TRBV12-4, the J call TRBJ1-1, with D maybe TRBD1 (5 bases). The CDR3 length is 12 residues. The V and J ends lost 1 base and 10 bases respectively, with 10 bases between them. The CDR3 loop reads CASSLEGPVAFF. CDR3 DNA sequence: TGTGCCAGCAGTTTAGAGGGACCTGTAGCTTTCTTT.

The chain recombines TRBV3-1 with TRBJ2-3; TRBD2 might be the D (6 bases). Deletions cut 4 bases from V and 5 bases from J, with 13 bases between. The CDR3 is made up of 14 amino acids. The germline V gene encodes CDR1 LGHDT and CDR2 YNNKEL (reference sequence). This CDR3 reads CASSLGTAGDTQYF. CDR3 bases: TGTGCCAGCAGCCTGGGGACTGCCGGAGATACGCAGTATTTT.

The chain uses TRBV2 and TRBJ1-6; 9 bases match TRBD1. Germline CDR1 SNHLY, CDR2 FYNNEI. V lost 5 bases, J lost 6 bases, and 11 bases stayed unmatched. The CDR3 runs to 17 residues. The CDR3 is CASSRFTQGARNSPLHF. The CDR3 DNA reads as TGTGCCAGCAGTCGCTTTACACAGGGGGCGCGTAATTCACCCCTCCACTTT.

The chain joins TRBV6-2 or TRBV6-3 to TRBJ2-3; D possibly corresponds to TRBD2 (6 bases). Germline V gene lookup returns CDR1 MNHEY and CDR2 SVGEGT. This CDR3 contains 15 residues. Trimming took off 4 bases at V and 7 bases at J, with 18 bases between the two ends. CDR3 DNA sequence: TGTGCCAGCAGTTTAGCGGAAGGGCCCTCGAATACGCAGTATTTT. Its protein is CASSLAEGPSNTQYF.

This chain links TRBV5-4 with TRBJ1-2, with a possible D match to TRBD1 (6 bases). This CDR3 comprises 16 residues. Trimming took off 0 bases at V and 4 bases at J, with 16 bases between the two ends. Germline V gene lookup returns CDR1 SGHNT and CDR2 YYREEE (reference sequence). The CDR3 loop reads CASSLVGGQGSYGYTF. In DNA form, the CDR3 reads TGTGCCAGCAGCTTGGTAGGAGGGCAGGGGAGCTATGGCTACACCTTC.